The T cell receptor (beta chain) under discussion was sequenced for a study of T cell responses to AZD1222 COVID-19 vaccine. Study-wide results and caveats: It was only a handful of AZD1222 recipients who were seropositive at baseline. The donor cohort was predominantly white British with a female majority, and clonal diversity may have been underestimated. Across the whole spike, CD4 TCRs peaked at regions 160-218 and 743-854. Two doses of AZD1222 preceded a rise in Spike-specific TCR breadth and depth.

Using immunoSEQ multiplex PCR, the repertoire was profiled, and TCRdb retains in-frame clones only, with some absent. The table includes approximately 120,000 clones, about 87% detected once. Trimming took off 3 bases at V and 3 bases at J, with 9 bases between the two ends. Germline V gene sequence: CDR1 SGHTA, CDR2 FQGNSA. This CDR3 is 13 amino acids long. Remarks on this clone: The antigen is not known.

The starting material was peripheral blood, obtained on day 0 of AZD1222 vaccination. This receptor was taken from an adult in good health. The genes are TRBV7-2 and TRBJ2-7, with no clear D. The CDR3 protein is CASSFFRYYEQYF. The CDR3 nucleotides are TGTGCCAGCAGCTTTTTCAGATACTACGAGCAGTACTTC.